Listed below are T cell receptor beta chains from one sample, sequenced in a study of cytomegalovirus exposure and HLA in healthy donors. Clones were read by immunoSEQ multiplex PCR, and TCRdb kept only the in-frame ones, dropping some. The profile covers 150,000 to 200,000 clones, with roughly 91% appearing a single time and 10% to 13% taken by the ten largest. Specimen: PBMCs. These TCRs come from a woman between 18 and 30 years old in good health and CMV-seropositive. Both conserved end residues are part of each CDR3. The D gene is left open where the match is weak. The listing skips clone size in some rows; elsewhere it reads once, few, many or a size class.

CASSLDSGTQETQYF	TGTGCTAGCAGCTTAGACAGCGGGACTCAAGAGACCCAGTACTTC	TRBD2	few	TRBV7-7	TRBJ2-5
CAWRAGDEQFF	TGTGCCTGGAGGGCCGGGGATGAGCAGTTCTTC	-	-	TRBV30	TRBJ2-1
CASRSKGTDTEAFF	TGTGCCAGCAGGAGTAAAGGGACAGACACTGAAGCTTTCTTT	TRBD1	-	TRBV2	TRBJ1-1
CAISQGYGYTF	TGTGCCATCAGTCAGGGTTATGGCTACACCTTC	-	-	TRBV10-3	TRBJ1-2
CASSQAGEGGYTF	TGCGCCAGCAGCCAAGCGGGGGAGGGAGGCTACACCTTC	-	-	TRBV4-1	TRBJ1-2
CAWSGGGVSYEQYF	TGTGCCTGGAGTGGCGGAGGGGTCTCCTACGAGCAGTACTTC	-	-	TRBV30	TRBJ2-7
CASSVLETQYF	TGTGCCAGCAGCGTACTCGAGACCCAGTACTTC	-	-	TRBV5-5	TRBJ2-5
CASSGGANTEAFF	TGCGCCAGCAGCGGGGGGGCGAACACTGAAGCTTTCTTT	-	-	TRBV5-1	TRBJ1-1
CASSPRLAGVGADTQYF	TGTGCCAGCAGCCCCCGCTTAGCGGGAGTGGGCGCAGATACGCAGTATTTT	TRBD2	-	TRBV4-2	TRBJ2-3
CASSGGQGVFFEAFF	TGTGCCAGCAGCGGGGGACAGGGGGTGTTTTTTGAAGCTTTCTTT	TRBD1	-	TRBV5-4	TRBJ1-1
CASSWTSGVAEEQFF	TGTGCCAGTAGTTGGACTAGCGGGGTCGCTGAGGAGCAGTTCTTC	TRBD2	-	TRBV19	TRBJ2-1
CASRGPGLAGGPMSDTQYF	TGTGCCAGCAGGGGCCCCGGACTAGCGGGAGGGCCGATGAGTGATACGCAGTATTTT	TRBD2	-	TRBV2	TRBJ2-3
CSGRGEIEQFF	TGCAGTGGGCGGGGGGAGATTGAGCAGTTCTTC	TRBD2	-	TRBV20-1	TRBJ2-1
CASSKSGWLPGTYNEQFF	TGTGCCAGCAGTAAGTCAGGTTGGTTGCCAGGGACCTACAATGAGCAGTTCTTC	-	-	TRBV2	TRBJ2-1
CAINLGGRAGYEQFF	TGTGCCATCAACCTTGGCGGGAGGGCCGGGTATGAGCAGTTCTTC	TRBD2	-	TRBV10-3	TRBJ2-1
CASSLEVRGGNTEAFF	TGTGCCAGCAGCTTGGAGGTACGCGGCGGGAACACTGAAGCTTTCTTT	-	few	TRBV5-6	TRBJ1-1
CASSLWDGTMNTEAFF	TGTGCCAGCAGCTTGTGGGATGGGACTATGAACACTGAAGCTTTCTTT	-	-	TRBV7-2	TRBJ1-1
CASTPGLGYEQYF	TGTGCCAGCACTCCGGGACTAGGCTACGAGCAGTACTTC	TRBD2	-	TRBV27	TRBJ2-7
CASSWTGTEPYEQYF	TGTGCCAGCAGCTGGACCGGGACAGAGCCCTACGAGCAGTACTTC	TRBD1	-	TRBV5-8	TRBJ2-7
CASSPFTDTQYF	TGTGCCAGCAGTCCCTTCACAGATACGCAGTATTTT	-	once	TRBV28	TRBJ2-3
CASSFSSSGNTIYF	TGTGCCAGCAGTTTTAGCAGCAGTGGAAACACCATATATTTT	-	-	TRBV28	TRBJ1-3
CASSRWERAGYTF	TGTGCCAGCAGCCGATGGGAGAGGGCTGGCTACACCTTC	-	-	TRBV14	TRBJ1-2
CSVVRLAGVDNEQFF	TGCAGCGTCGTCAGACTAGCGGGAGTTGATAATGAGCAGTTCTTC	TRBD2	-	TRBV29-1	TRBJ2-1
CASSFVAGSYEQYF	TGCGCCAGCAGTTTCGTAGCGGGGTCCTACGAGCAGTACTTC	TRBD2	-	TRBV5-1	TRBJ2-7
CASSEGQGEKLFF	TGCGCCAGCAGTGAGGGACAGGGTGAAAAACTGTTTTTT	TRBD1	-	TRBV10-2	TRBJ1-4
CASSLPTGGGYTF	TGTGCCAGCAGCCTCCCGACAGGGGGTGGCTACACCTTC	TRBD1	-	TRBV9	TRBJ1-2
CASSDLLDFYEQYF	TGTGCCAGCAGCGACCTACTAGATTTCTACGAGCAGTACTTC	-	-	TRBV11-2	TRBJ2-7
CASSPRQGARYGYTF	TGCGCCAGCAGCCCCCGACAGGGGGCTCGGTATGGCTACACCTTC	TRBD1	-	TRBV4-3	TRBJ1-2
CATEDSLANTEAFF	TGCGCCACCGAGGACAGTCTGGCGAACACTGAAGCTTTCTTT	-	-	TRBV10-2	TRBJ1-1
CASSQEYRGYQPQHF	TGCGCCAGCAGCCAAGAGTACAGGGGATATCAGCCCCAGCATTTT	TRBD1	-	TRBV4-3	TRBJ1-5
CASSPASGRQETQYF	TGTGCCAGCTCACCCGCTAGCGGGAGGCAAGAGACCCAGTACTTC	TRBD2	-	TRBV18	TRBJ2-5
CASTSGLARKTGELFF	TGCGCCAGCACCTCTGGCCTAGCGAGGAAGACCGGGGAGCTGTTTTTT	-	-	TRBV5-1	TRBJ2-2
CASSLELLGANVLTF	TGTGCCAGCAGCTTGGAGCTGTTGGGGGCCAACGTCCTGACTTTC	-	-	TRBV5-4	TRBJ2-6
CASSLVRAYEQYF	TGTGCCAGCAGCTTAGTCAGGGCCTACGAGCAGTACTTC	-	-	TRBV7-9	TRBJ2-7
CASQTRGNEQFF	TGTGCCAGCCAGACTAGAGGGAATGAGCAGTTCTTC	-	-	TRBV2	TRBJ2-1